Following are 7 T cell receptor beta chains from one sample sequenced in a study of blood T cell repertoires in COVID-19. Sequencing was performed with immunoSEQ multiplex PCR; in TCRdb, only in-frame clones are kept and a portion is missing. The table lists 150,000 to 200,000 clones, 88% of them singletons, with 9% to 10% in the top ten. Material for sequencing was PBMCs or T cells enriched from blood (not recorded which). Source of these receptors: a young woman who had recovered from COVID-19.

This clone was counted a few times. This chain connects TRBV20-1 to TRBJ2-1, with D tentatively TRBD2 (5 bases). Germline-derived CDR1 and CDR2 are DFQATT and SNEGSKA (reference sequence). CDR3 size: 17 residues. The V gene lost 3 bases and the J gene lost 4 bases, with 22 bases spanning the gap. CDR3 region: CSASLLRRGNVYNEQFF. The DNA for the CDR3 is TGCAGTGCTAGTTTGTTGAGGAGAGGGAACGTATACAATGAGCAGTTCTTC.

This chain joins TRBV19 and TRBJ1-1; D unresolved. CDR3 length: 14 residues. The V gene's germline CDR1 is LNHDA and CDR2 SQIVND (reference sequence). The V and J ends lost 6 bases and 1 base respectively, with 12 bases between them. In nucleotides, the CDR3 is TGTGCCAGTAGCGGGGTGTGGGGGAACACTGAAGCTTTCTTT. Translated: CASSGVWGNTEAFF.

The V and J genes are TRBV27 and TRBJ2-3; perhaps TRBD2 as D (5 bases). Germline-derived CDR1 and CDR2 are MNHEY and SMNVEV (reference sequence). V was cut by 6 bases and J by 1 base, with 11 bases left in between. CDR3 length: 14 amino acids. The CDR3 sequence is CASRGEPGTDTQYF. In DNA, the CDR3 is TGTGCCAGCAGGGGAGAGCCGGGCACAGATACGCAGTATTTT.

This clone was seen only once. V gene TRBV5-1 combines with J gene TRBJ2-7; 8 bases match TRBD1. Trimming took 0 bases from V and 2 from J; bases not matched to a gene: 13. This CDR3 comprises 18 residues. Germline CDR1 reads SGHRS; CDR2 reads YFSETQ. The CDR3 bases are TGCGCCAGCAGCTTGGTGGCAGGGGGCACCCAAAGCCCCTACGAGCAGTACTTC. As protein: CASSLVAGGTQSPYEQYF.

This clone has more than one count but fewer than ten. DNA for the CDR3: TGTGCCAGCAGTGAGGCATGGAACACTGAAGCTTTCTTT. Translating gives CASSEAWNTEAFF. The chain couples TRBV6-4 to TRBJ1-1; no clear D gene. Germline CDR1 is MRHNA and CDR2 is SNTAGT. V shed 3 bases and J shed 1 base, with 6 bases lying between them. The CDR3 contains 13 residues.

This chain links TRBV30 with TRBJ1-2; D gene ambiguous. Trimming shortened V by 0 bases and J by 2 bases, and 13 bases separated the two germline ends. CDR1 GTSNPN and CDR2 SVGIG come from the germline V gene (reference sequence). This CDR3 spans 15 amino acids. The CDR3 nucleotides read TGTGCCTGGAGTGTATCATACTCACAGAACTATGGCTACACCTTC. Its translation: CAWSVSYSQNYGYTF.

The genes are TRBV6-5 and TRBJ2-7; a possible D gene is TRBD1 (5 bases). Germline values: CDR1 MNHEY, CDR2 SVGAGI. With 6 bases removed from V and 7 bases from J, the gap between germline ends came to 13 bases. CDR3 length: 12 amino acids. CDR3 in amino acids: CASRTQGGEQYF. The CDR3 DNA follows: TGTGCCAGCAGGACCCAGGGTGGAGAGCAGTACTTC.